Listed below are T cell receptor beta chains from one sample, sequenced in a study of CD8+ T cells in alopecia areata. The data were produced by immunoSEQ multiplex PCR, yet TCRdb's version contains in-frame clones alone and is incomplete. Found here are roughly 200,000 clones, about two fifths of them singletons; the top ten hold 0.48%. Sequenced material: CD4+ T cells sorted from blood, taken around week 30, from a patient treated with tofacitinib. The receptors shown here come from a human donor with alopecia areata. CDR3s include the opening cysteine and the closing phenylalanine or tryptophan. A D gene is named only where the DNA matches it firmly. Rows may omit the clone size; those that give it use once, few, many or a size class.

d_gene	j_gene	abundance	v_gene	CDR3aa	CDR3nt
TRBD2	TRBJ2-5	few	TRBV30	CAWSVAGSLQETQYF	TGTGCCTGGAGTGTAGCGGGAAGTCTACAAGAGACCCAGTACTTC
NA	TRBJ1-2	NA	TRBV6-1	CASSERGIGGYTF	TGTGCCAGCAGTGAACGGGGGATAGGAGGCTACACCTTC
NA	TRBJ1-6	NA	TRBV19	CASSIRTDSPLHF	TGTGCCAGTAGTATCCGGACCGATTCACCCCTCCACTTT
TRBD2	TRBJ2-1	few	TRBV18	CASSPSSGGAYNEQFF	TGTGCCAGCTCACCGTCTAGCGGGGGCGCCTACAATGAGCAGTTCTTC
NA	TRBJ2-7	NA	TRBV7-9	CASSPDRTQYF	TGTGCCAGCAGCCCTGACAGGACGCAGTACTTC
NA	TRBJ2-7	few	TRBV5-6	CASSLLDSSYEQYF	TGTGCCAGCAGCTTGCTCGACAGCTCCTACGAGCAGTACTTC
NA	TRBJ1-6	NA	TRBV27	CASSFSFRTPPLHF	TGTGCCAGCAGTTTTTCGTTCCGGACGCCACCCCTCCACTTT
NA	TRBJ2-2	few	TRBV7-2	CASSLDTAGELFF	TGTGCCAGCAGCTTAGACACCGCCGGGGAGCTGTTTTTT
TRBD1	TRBJ1-5	NA	TRBV19	CASTTGQGANQPQHF	TGTGCCAGTACAACCGGACAGGGGGCGAATCAGCCCCAGCATTTT
TRBD1	TRBJ1-1	NA	TRBV6-5	CASSRTGDEAFF	TGTGCCAGCAGTCGGACAGGGGATGAAGCTTTCTTT
NA	TRBJ2-7	NA	TRBV10-3	CAISGAHEQYF	TGTGCCATCAGTGGGGCCCACGAGCAGTACTTC
NA	TRBJ2-7	NA	TRBV6-5	CASRQGLYEQYF	TGTGCCAGTCGGCAGGGGCTATACGAGCAGTACTTC
NA	TRBJ1-1	NA	TRBV7-9	CASSSQMPGLGEAFF	TGTGCCAGCAGCTCCCAGATGCCGGGCTTGGGAGAAGCTTTCTTT
NA	TRBJ1-5	few	TRBV19	CASSIRGGNQPQHF	TGTGCCAGTAGTATAAGAGGGGGCAATCAGCCCCAGCATTTT
NA	TRBJ1-1	few	TRBV7-9	CASSRTVSNTEAFF	TGTGCCAGCAGCCGGACAGTTTCGAACACTGAAGCTTTCTTT
TRBD1	TRBJ1-2	few	TRBV27	CASSLSGTGPGYTF	TGTGCCAGCAGTTTATCCGGGACAGGGCCTGGCTACACCTTC
NA	TRBJ2-7	NA	TRBV27	CASGWGQQYF	TGTGCCAGCGGCTGGGGCCAGCAGTACTTC
NA	TRBJ2-2	NA	TRBV27	CASSSPLRKDTGELFF	TGTGCCAGCAGTTCCCCCCTTAGGAAAGACACCGGGGAGCTGTTTTTT
TRBD2	TRBJ2-1	NA	TRBV6-1	CASSGSGLAGGEQFF	TGTGCCAGCAGTGGATCGGGACTAGCGGGGGGGGAGCAGTTCTTC
NA	TRBJ1-6	NA	TRBV6-5	CASSYSPGSYNSPLHF	TGTGCCAGCAGTTACTCTCCGGGATCCTATAATTCACCCCTCCACTTT
TRBD2	TRBJ2-5	few	TRBV5-4	CASSLKQSGSLETQYF	TGTGCCAGCAGCTTGAAACAAAGCGGGAGCTTAGAGACCCAGTACTTC
NA	TRBJ2-7	NA	TRBV27	CASSPGQSYEQYF	TGTGCCAGCAGCCCCGGACAGTCCTACGAGCAGTACTTC
NA	TRBJ2-5	NA	TRBV29-1	CSVVPVRQETQYF	TGCAGCGTTGTCCCGGTTCGTCAAGAGACCCAGTACTTC
TRBD1	TRBJ1-6	NA	TRBV19	CASSSTGLSPLHF	TGTGCCAGTAGCTCGACAGGGCTCTCACCCCTCCACTTT
TRBD1	TRBJ1-2	NA	TRBV2	CASTLQGPSYGYTF	TGTGCCAGCACTCTACAGGGGCCTAGCTATGGCTACACCTTC
NA	TRBJ1-5	once	TRBV30	CAWSVSGKVGQPQHF	TGTGCCTGGAGTGTTTCAGGGAAGGTGGGTCAGCCCCAGCATTTT
TRBD1	TRBJ1-1	NA	TRBV10-2	CATKGDRTTEAFF	TGCGCCACCAAAGGGGACAGGACCACTGAAGCTTTCTTT
TRBD2	TRBJ2-3	few	TRBV11-2	CASSIERGATHTQYF	TGTGCCAGCAGCATCGAGCGGGGGGCTACACATACGCAGTATTTT
NA	TRBJ2-3	NA	TRBV5-1	CASSLEGSSTDTQYF	TGCGCCAGCAGCTTGGAGGGATCTAGCACAGATACGCAGTATTTT
NA	TRBJ1-3	NA	TRBV30	CAWRVWSGNTIYF	TGTGCCTGGAGAGTTTGGTCTGGAAACACCATATATTTT
NA	TRBJ2-5	NA	TRBV25-1	CASSEFGGLKTQYF	TGTGCCAGCAGTGAATTCGGCGGGCTAAAGACCCAGTACTTC
NA	TRBJ1-6	once	TRBV1	CTSSLRLAGQGHSPLHF	TGCACCAGCAGCCTTCGACTCGCGGGACAGGGGCATTCACCCCTCCACTTT
TRBD2	TRBJ2-1	few	TRBV7-2	CASSLPTSSNEQFF	TGTGCCAGCAGCTTACCGACTAGCAGCAATGAGCAGTTCTTC
NA	TRBJ2-7	NA	TRBV7-2	CASSLGTDGRQYF	TGTGCCAGCAGCCTCGGGACTGATGGACGGCAGTACTTC
TRBD1	TRBJ1-5	few	TRBV2	CASSYRQGLQPQHF	TGTGCCAGCAGTTACAGACAGGGCCTTCAGCCCCAGCATTTT
TRBD2	TRBJ2-3	few	TRBV7-2	CASAFGTSSDTQYF	TGTGCCAGCGCTTTCGGGACTAGTTCAGATACGCAGTATTTT
NA	TRBJ1-1	NA	TRBV30	CALQRGNTEAFF	TGTGCTCTTCAGCGGGGGAACACTGAAGCTTTCTTT
NA	TRBJ1-2	NA	TRBV29-1	CSVDRESYGYTF	TGCAGCGTTGATAGGGAATCCTATGGCTACACCTTC
NA	TRBJ2-1	few	TRBV19	CASCPFGSHNEQFF	TGTGCCAGTTGTCCCTTCGGGTCTCACAATGAGCAGTTCTTC
NA	TRBJ2-1	NA	TRBV27	CASRGNTGNEQFF	TGTGCCAGCAGGGGGAACACAGGAAATGAGCAGTTCTTC
TRBD2	TRBJ2-3	NA	TRBV5-1	CASSPTAGGNTDTQYF	TGCGCCAGCAGCCCCACAGCGGGAGGTAACACAGATACGCAGTATTTT
TRBD1	TRBJ2-5	NA	TRBV5-1	CASSSRSGQGFQETQYF	TGCGCCAGCAGCTCCAGGTCGGGACAGGGCTTCCAAGAGACCCAGTACTTC
NA	TRBJ2-3	NA	TRBV5-6	CASSSLRGLGTDTQYF	TGTGCCAGCAGCTCCCTCCGGGGGCTCGGCACAGATACGCAGTATTTT
TRBD1	TRBJ2-1	NA	TRBV6-5	CASSSDRGSYNEQFF	TGTGCCAGCAGCAGCGACAGGGGTTCCTACAATGAGCAGTTCTTC
NA	TRBJ1-2	NA	TRBV6-1	CASSEGLQINYGYTF	TGTGCCAGCAGTGAAGGGTTGCAGATAAACTATGGCTACACCTTC
TRBD1	TRBJ1-2	few	TRBV6-6	CASSSGTGSGGYTF	TGTGCCAGCAGTTCCGGGACAGGGAGCGGTGGCTACACCTTC
TRBD1	TRBJ2-7	NA	TRBV5-1	CASSLVGQGANEQYF	TGCGCCAGCAGCTTGGTAGGACAGGGGGCCAACGAGCAGTACTTC
NA	TRBJ1-2	NA	TRBV5-1	CASSFGANREGYTF	TGCGCCAGCAGCTTTGGGGCCAACAGGGAAGGCTACACCTTC
NA	TRBJ1-1	few	TRBV30	CAWSRGAVTEAFF	TGTGCCTGGAGTCGGGGCGCGGTAACTGAAGCTTTCTTT
TRBD1	TRBJ2-7	NA	TRBV5-1	CASRGGTGSRFRYEQYF	TGCGCCAGCAGGGGAGGGACAGGGAGTCGGTTCCGCTACGAGCAGTACTTC
TRBD1	TRBJ2-1	few	TRBV6-6	CASRSRQGGNEQFF	TGTGCCAGCAGATCCAGACAGGGGGGCAATGAGCAGTTCTTC
NA	TRBJ1-1	NA	TRBV6-1	CASSSDQYTEAFF	TGTGCCAGCAGTTCCGACCAGTACACTGAAGCTTTCTTT
TRBD1	TRBJ2-1	NA	TRBV11-2	CASSTRQGADEQFF	TGTGCCAGCAGCACTCGACAGGGGGCTGACGAGCAGTTCTTC
NA	TRBJ2-7	NA	TRBV6-1	CASSAGRTYEQYF	TGTGCCAGCAGTGCCGGGCGGACCTACGAGCAGTACTTC
NA	TRBJ2-2	few	TRBV5-1	CASSSNRGNTGELFF	TGCGCCAGCAGTTCGAATCGGGGGAACACCGGGGAGCTGTTTTTT
NA	TRBJ1-6	NA	TRBV5-6	CASSTGTTISPLHF	TGTGCCAGCAGCACCGGGACAACCATTTCACCCCTCCACTTT
NA	TRBJ1-5	once	TRBV30	CAWSVSNQPQHF	TGTGCCTGGAGTGTTTCCAATCAGCCCCAGCATTTT
NA	TRBJ2-7	many	TRBV11-2	CASSLGHSSYEQYF	TGTGCCAGCAGCTTAGGACATTCGTCCTACGAGCAGTACTTC
TRBD2	TRBJ2-3	NA	TRBV30	CAWTGLAKDTQYF	TGTGCCTGGACGGGACTAGCGAAAGATACGCAGTATTTT